This T cell receptor (beta chain) was sequenced in a study of naive and memory T cell subsets. Notes on the study in general: Potentially, T cell activation and differentiation skew this RNA-based measurement.

With regard to this clonotype: What it recognizes is unknown.

The SP2 primer and nested alpha and beta constant region primers amplified ligated cDNA in four rounds. For blood and skin samples, reverse transcription used TCR alpha and beta constant primers. TCRdb fed the 5' RACE reads into MiXCR, producing one record per CDR3 protein. The sample contains tens of thousands of distinct CDR3 sequences, about a sixth of which appear only once. A UMI-containing oligonucleotide was joined by 3' ligation to the TCR cDNA template. Whole-blood samples were 2 to 3 ml of peripheral blood from healthy adult volunteers. Unsorted total RNA, roughly 1 to 1000 ng, was DNase treated before reverse transcription. Trimming left V 2 bases short and J 2 bases short, with 18 bases between. The germline V gene has CDR1 ENHRY and CDR2 SYGVKD. The CDR3 is 17 amino acids.

The chain carries TRBV10-3 and TRBJ2-5, with a weak D call TRBD2 (5 bases). This TCR was recovered from a female donor in good health. The CDR3 loop is CAISEPSSTRVQETQYF. CDR3 DNA: TGTGCCATCAGTGAGCCCTCTTCTACTAGAGTTCAAGAGACCCAGTACTTC.